The TCR beta chain under discussion was sequenced for a study of regulatory T cells in long-lasting Graves disease. Trimming took 2 bases from V and 5 from J, leaving 9 bases between them. The CDR3 totals 14 residues. Germline V gene data show CDR1 as MNHNS and CDR2 as SASEGT. In building TCR beta libraries, iRepertoire HTBI primers were used together with Arm-PCR of CDR3 regions. TCRdb independently ran MiXCR on the multiplex PCR reads; one entry per CDR3 protein. The sample has a few hundred thousand distinct CDR3 sequences, 16% seen once. This clonotype occurred many times. This sample's time point: newly diagnosed GD, antithyroid drugs for less than 3 months. RNA from PBMCs was the source of the TCR library. Guidelines of the American Thyroid Association were used to diagnose Graves' disease. The data also belong to a second study, concerning T cells in Graves' hyperthyroidism and ophthalmopathy. That study adds: The HTBI primer set was used in a first-round RT-PCR of the TCR CDR3.

The source material was peripheral blood mononuclear cells (PBMCs), sampled at new diagnosis, from a patient treated with antithyroid drugs. This chain links TRBV6-1 with TRBJ1-4, with D uncertain. The sequence came from a man in his forties with Graves disease. CDR3 protein: CASSEITENEKLFF. CDR3 nucleotides: TGTGCCAGCAGTGAAATCACGGAAAATGAAAAACTGTTTTTT.